Listed below are T cell receptor beta chains from one sample, sequenced in a study of early T cells in non-severe SARS-CoV-2 infection. TCRdb analysed the 5' RACE reads with MiXCR anew, one entry per CDR3 protein. The sample lists tens of thousands of distinct CDR3 sequences, about 9.7% seen once, with approximately 4% in the top ten. Source material: whole blood. Every receptor here comes from an adult who was a healthcare worker with PCR-confirmed SARS-CoV-2 infection or an uninfected control (not recorded which). Both conserved end residues are part of each CDR3. Fields, in order: CDR3 DNA, CDR3 protein, V gene, D gene, J gene, clone size. A D gene is named only where the DNA matches it firmly. The size field is filled for only some rows; it gives once, few, many or a size class.

CDR3 DNA: TGCAGTGCAACCGGGACAGCCTACGAGCAGTACTTC
CDR3 protein: CSATGTAYEQYF
V gene: TRBV20-1
D gene: TRBD1
J gene: TRBJ2-7
clone size: few

CDR3 DNA: TGCAGTGCTACCCCGGGACAGCCCCCCTACGAGCAGTACTTC
CDR3 protein: CSATPGQPPYEQYF
V gene: TRBV20-1
D gene: TRBD1
J gene: TRBJ2-7
clone size: many

CDR3 DNA: TGTGCCAGCAGCTTGGATAGCAGGGGAAGCTACGAGCAGTACTTC
CDR3 protein: CASSLDSRGSYEQYF
V gene: TRBV5-8
D gene: .
J gene: TRBJ2-7
clone size: many

CDR3 DNA: TGTGCCAGCAGCTTAGGCGCGAACACCGGGGAGCTGTTTTTT
CDR3 protein: CASSLGANTGELFF
V gene: TRBV7-2
D gene: .
J gene: TRBJ2-2
clone size: few

CDR3 DNA: TGTGCCACCAGTCCTCTAGCAGGGGGCACTGAAGCTTTCTTT
CDR3 protein: CATSPLAGGTEAFF
V gene: TRBV15
D gene: TRBD1
J gene: TRBJ1-1
clone size: few

CDR3 DNA: TGTGCCAGCAGTTCCGGACAGCACAATCAGCCCCAGCATTTT
CDR3 protein: CASSSGQHNQPQHF
V gene: TRBV6-5
D gene: .
J gene: TRBJ1-5
clone size: many

CDR3 DNA: TGTGCCAGCAGCTTAGGAACCACTGAAGCTTTCTTT
CDR3 protein: CASSLGTTEAFF
V gene: TRBV7-9
D gene: .
J gene: TRBJ1-1
clone size: many

CDR3 DNA: TGTGCCAGCAGCCCCCGAGCGGACGAAAATGAGCAGTTCTTC
CDR3 protein: CASSPRADENEQFF
V gene: TRBV5-5
D gene: .
J gene: TRBJ2-1
clone size: few

CDR3 DNA: TGTGCCAGCGGTACAGGGGAGGGCGAGCAGTACTTC
CDR3 protein: CASGTGEGEQYF
V gene: TRBV7-8
D gene: .
J gene: TRBJ2-7
clone size: many

CDR3 DNA: TGTGCCAGCAGTGAATTATCCGTCTCTTCCTATGGCTACACCTTC
CDR3 protein: CASSELSVSSYGYTF
V gene: TRBV6-1
D gene: .
J gene: TRBJ1-2
clone size: few

CDR3 DNA: TGTGCCAGCAGTCCCTGGAGGGGGTCGAGCACCGGGGAGCTGTTTTTT
CDR3 protein: CASSPWRGSSTGELFF
V gene: TRBV3-1
D gene: .
J gene: TRBJ2-2
clone size: many

CDR3 DNA: TGCAGTGCTAGCGCCCCAGGCGGGACAGGGGACCATGAGCAGTTCTTC
CDR3 protein: CSASAPGGTGDHEQFF
V gene: TRBV20-1
D gene: TRBD1
J gene: TRBJ2-1
clone size: .

CDR3 DNA: TGCAGTGCTAGTCACGGGCTTTCCACAGATACGCAGTATTTT
CDR3 protein: CSASHGLSTDTQYF
V gene: TRBV20-1
D gene: .
J gene: TRBJ2-3
clone size: few

CDR3 DNA: TGCAGTGCCCGGCGGACTAGCGGGAGAGACAATGAGCAGTTCTTC
CDR3 protein: CSARRTSGRDNEQFF
V gene: TRBV20-1
D gene: TRBD2
J gene: TRBJ2-1
clone size: many

CDR3 DNA: TGCAGCGTTGACAGGGGGTACACCGGGGAGCTGTTTTTT
CDR3 protein: CSVDRGYTGELFF
V gene: TRBV29-1
D gene: TRBD1
J gene: TRBJ2-2
clone size: many

CDR3 DNA: TGTGCCAGCTCACCACCGGAGACGGGGGGAGAGACCCAGTACTTC
CDR3 protein: CASSPPETGGETQYF
V gene: TRBV18
D gene: TRBD2
J gene: TRBJ2-5
clone size: few

CDR3 DNA: TGTGCCAGCAGCCAGGGGGACAGCCCCTACGAGCAGTACTTC
CDR3 protein: CASSQGDSPYEQYF
V gene: TRBV3-1
D gene: TRBD1
J gene: TRBJ2-7
clone size: .

CDR3 DNA: TGTGCCAGCAGCTTGTTTACGAGCACTGAAGCTTTCTTT
CDR3 protein: CASSLFTSTEAFF
V gene: TRBV5-4
D gene: .
J gene: TRBJ1-1
clone size: many

CDR3 DNA: TGCGCCAGCAGCTGGGGGACGGGAACCTACGAGCAGTACTTC
CDR3 protein: CASSWGTGTYEQYF
V gene: TRBV5-1
D gene: .
J gene: TRBJ2-7
clone size: many

CDR3 DNA: TGTGCCTGGAGCATTCGACGTGCGGCAGGCGGAGTGGCCAGGGAGCACGAGCAGTACTTC
CDR3 protein: CAWSIRRAAGGVAREHEQYF
V gene: TRBV30
D gene: .
J gene: TRBJ2-7
clone size: many

CDR3 DNA: TGTGCCAGCAGCGAAAACAGGGGCCAAGAGACCCAGTACTTC
CDR3 protein: CASSENRGQETQYF
V gene: TRBV2
D gene: TRBD1
J gene: TRBJ2-5
clone size: few

CDR3 DNA: TGTGCCAGCAGCCCGCGGGGGCCCGTCTACGAGCAGTACTTC
CDR3 protein: CASSPRGPVYEQYF
V gene: TRBV7-8
D gene: .
J gene: TRBJ2-7
clone size: few

CDR3 DNA: TGTGCCGCTTCGGACAGCTCCTACGAGCAGTACTTC
CDR3 protein: CAASDSSYEQYF
V gene: TRBV3-1
D gene: .
J gene: TRBJ2-7
clone size: .

CDR3 DNA: TGCGCCAGCAGCTTGATGTGGACTAGCACAGATACGCAGTATTTT
CDR3 protein: CASSLMWTSTDTQYF
V gene: TRBV5-1
D gene: .
J gene: TRBJ2-3
clone size: many

CDR3 DNA: TGTGCCAGCAGCGCGCGTAGCGGGAAAACCCACGAGCAGTACTTC
CDR3 protein: CASSARSGKTHEQYF
V gene: TRBV9
D gene: TRBD2
J gene: TRBJ2-7
clone size: many

CDR3 DNA: TGTGCCAGCAGTTTGCGGGGGCCCATCCCAGATACGCAGTATTTT
CDR3 protein: CASSLRGPIPDTQYF
V gene: TRBV27
D gene: .
J gene: TRBJ2-3
clone size: many

CDR3 DNA: TGCGCCAGCAGCTTGGGCCCTTCGGGCGAGCAGTACTTC
CDR3 protein: CASSLGPSGEQYF
V gene: TRBV5-1
D gene: .
J gene: TRBJ2-7
clone size: .

CDR3 DNA: TGCAGTGCTAGACCGACAGGGGGCCTTAAATATGGCTACACCTTC
CDR3 protein: CSARPTGGLKYGYTF
V gene: TRBV20-1
D gene: TRBD1
J gene: TRBJ1-2
clone size: .

CDR3 DNA: TGTGCCAGCAGCGTAGTCGCGGGGATCGACACTGAAGCTTTCTTT
CDR3 protein: CASSVVAGIDTEAFF
V gene: TRBV9
D gene: .
J gene: TRBJ1-1
clone size: .

CDR3 DNA: TGCAGCGTTGTAGCGGGAGTTAGAACCGGGGAGCTGTTTTTT
CDR3 protein: CSVVAGVRTGELFF
V gene: TRBV29-1
D gene: TRBD2
J gene: TRBJ2-2
clone size: once

CDR3 DNA: TGTGCCAGCAGTCAGACCTCACCGGACGATGAGAACACTGAAGCTTTCTTT
CDR3 protein: CASSQTSPDDENTEAFF
V gene: TRBV6-5
D gene: .
J gene: TRBJ1-1
clone size: many

CDR3 DNA: TGTGCCAGCAGTGACTCGGGGAGATGGGGCTACACCTTC
CDR3 protein: CASSDSGRWGYTF
V gene: TRBV6-4
D gene: .
J gene: TRBJ1-2
clone size: many

CDR3 DNA: TGTGCCAGTATGGGAGTTCGCACCTCTGGGGCCAACGTCCTGACTTTC
CDR3 protein: CASMGVRTSGANVLTF
V gene: TRBV19
D gene: .
J gene: TRBJ2-6
clone size: many